The 9 T cell receptor beta chains in this list originate from one sample, sequenced in a study of blood T cell repertoires in COVID-19. Repertoires were generated with immunoSEQ multiplex PCR, while TCRdb's copy carries only in-frame clones and drops some. The profile shows 150,000 to 200,000 clones, more than 75% of them singletons. The sample taken for sequencing was PBMCs or T cells enriched from blood (not recorded which). These receptor sequences come from a woman between 45 and 65 years old who had recovered from COVID-19.

Only a few counts were recorded for this clone. The junction does not match germline at one end; this may be a read error. The rearrangement joins TRBV27 to TRBJ1-5; D possibly corresponds to TRBD1 (6 bases). Germline assignment: CDR1 MNHEY and CDR2 SMNVEV (reference sequence). The CDR3 spans 14 residues. For the CDR3, the DNA is TGTGCCAGCAGTTCCCTCCTACCACAGGGAGAACTGGATTTT. Amino acids: CASSSLLPQGELDF.

There are a few counts of this clone. This chain links TRBV14 with TRBJ1-3; D not certain. With 6 bases removed from V and 4 bases from J, the gap between germline ends came to 7 bases. Germline CDR1 is SGHDN and CDR2 is FVKESK. CDR3 size: 12 residues. CDR3 region: CASSFYGNTIYF. In DNA form, the CDR3 reads TGTGCCAGCAGTTTCTACGGAAACACCATATATTTT.

The chain has TRBV7-6 and TRBJ1-1; 8 bases align to TRBD1. Trimming cost V 5 bases and J 1 base; bases outside gene matches: 6. The CDR3 sequence is 15 residues long. In germline, CDR1 is SGHVS, CDR2 FNYEAQ. Here the CDR3 reads CASSPRGQANTEAFF. The CDR3 bases are TGTGCCAGCAGCCCCAGGGGACAGGCGAACACTGAAGCTTTCTTT.

Turning to this clone: In the same sample, other DNA sequences code for this CDR3. This chain joins TRBV24-1 and TRBJ2-5; D is perhaps TRBD2 (5 bases). Germline V lookup: CDR1 KGHDR, CDR2 SFDVKD. Trimming shortened V by 3 bases and J by 2 bases, and 6 bases separated the two germline ends. The CDR3 is made up of 13 amino acids. The CDR3 protein is CATSDGGQETQYF. DNA of the CDR3: TGTGCCACCAGTGATGGCGGGCAAGAGACCCAGTACTTC.

With regard to this clone: The same CDR3 also results from other DNA sequences found in this sample. V and J are TRBV6-5 and TRBJ1-1, with D perhaps TRBD1 (6 bases). Per the germline V gene, CDR1 is MNHEY and CDR2 is SVGAGI. Trimming stripped 6 bases from V and 0 bases from J, with 11 bases between. This CDR3 contains 14 residues. The CDR3 DNA reads as TGTGCCAGCAGCTTGGACAGATTGAACACTGAAGCTTTCTTT. Translating it yields CASSLDRLNTEAFF.

This clone occurred once. This sequence joins TRBV18 and TRBJ1-1, with D uncertain. The CDR3 extends over 14 amino acids. V was cut by 3 bases and J by 2 bases, with 10 bases left in between. In germline, CDR1 is KGHSH, CDR2 LQKENI. The CDR3 sequence is CASSPQVGNTEAFF. The CDR3 coding sequence is TGTGCCAGCTCACCGCAGGTGGGCAACACTGAAGCTTTCTTT.

This clone was observed a handful of times. DNA for the CDR3: TGTGCCAGCAGACACGCTGTGGAGAAACCAGATAGCAATCAGCCCCAGCATTTT. Translated: CASRHAVEKPDSNQPQHF. This chain links TRBV3-1 (or the pseudogene TRBV3-2) with TRBJ1-5; D call uncertain. Germline V gives CDR1 LGHDT, CDR2 YNNKEL (reference sequence). The length of the CDR3 is 18 residues. Trimming took 6 bases from V and 0 from J, leaving 21 bases between them.

The genes are TRBV3-1 (or the pseudogene TRBV3-2) and TRBJ2-5; 11 positions match TRBD2. CDR3 length equals 14 residues. CDR1 and CDR2 from the germline V gene are LGHDT and YNNKEL (reference sequence). After removal of 4 bases from V and 5 bases from J, the junction contained 3 bases not matched to a gene. The CDR3 DNA is TGTGCCAGCAGCCTCCGGACTAGCGGGGAGACCCAGTACTTC. Its translation: CASSLRTSGETQYF.

V usage is TRBV15 and J usage is TRBJ1-2; 10 bases match TRBD1. Trimming cost V 1 base and J 0 bases; bases outside gene matches: 5. The V gene's germline CDR1 is LNHNV and CDR2 YYDKDF (reference sequence). The CDR3 has 17 residues. The CDR3 nucleotides are TGTGCCACCAGCAGAGGGGGGACAGGGGACTCTAACTATGGCTACACCTTC. Translated, it gives CATSRGGTGDSNYGYTF.